Following are 25 T cell receptor beta chains from one sample sequenced in a study of blood T cell repertoires in COVID-19 (dated by TCRdb to between 2020 and 2021). The receptor library was made with the immunoSEQ multiplex PCR assay. TCRdb retrieved this table from immuneACCESS and kept in-frame rearrangements only. Not all clones are present; in checked studies, unresolved V genes account for under half, and no reason is known for the remainder. A total of some 200,000 clones appear in this sample, roughly 90% of them only once. About 2.2% of the sample is in the top ten clones. The source material was PBMCs or T cells enriched from blood (not recorded which). Receptor source: a woman aged 25 to 39 who had recovered from COVID-19.

The chain links TRBV25-1 to TRBJ1-1; the match to TRBD1 covers 10 bases. J lost 4 bases, V lost 2 bases, and 7 bases had no gene match. Germline CDR1 MGHDK, CDR2 SYGVNS. The CDR3 extends over 16 amino acids. The CDR3 is CASSESRTGGGTEAFF. The CDR3 coding sequence is TGTGCCAGCAGTGAAAGCCGGACAGGGGGTGGCACTGAAGCTTTCTTT.

The rearrangement joins TRBV12-3 or TRBV12-4 to TRBJ1-6; 9 nucleotides match TRBD1. The ends lost 3 bases at V and 9 bases at J; junction bases unmatched: 0. CDR3 length: 13 amino acids. In DNA, the CDR3 is TGTGCCAGCAGTTTGGGACAGGGTTCACCCCTCCACTTT. Protein product: CASSLGQGSPLHF.

The V call is TRBV20-1, the J call TRBJ1-5; D possibly corresponds to TRBD1 (6 bases). V lost 3 bases to trimming and J lost 6 bases, with 18 bases between them. CDR3 length equals 15 residues. Germline loops: CDR1 DFQATT, CDR2 SNEGSKA (reference sequence). The CDR3 DNA is TGCAGTGCTAGTGCGTCGCTTGGGGGCCGTCAGCCCCAGCATTTT. It translates to CSASASLGGRQPQHF.

The J gene is TRBJ1-1, the V gene TRBV7-9; D is possibly TRBD1 (6 bases). Trimming removed 5 bases at V and 4 bases at J, with 14 bases between. The germline CDR1 and CDR2 sequences are SEHNR and FQNEAQ (reference sequence). There are 14 residues in the CDR3. The CDR3 sequence is CASSQDSLSTEAFF. The CDR3 DNA reads TGTGCCAGCAGCCAGGACAGCCTGAGCACTGAAGCTTTCTTT.

The table lists this clone with a count of one. V usage is TRBV12-3 or TRBV12-4 and J usage is TRBJ1-1; TRBD1 might be the D (5 bases). The CDR3 is 13 amino acids. Trimming left V 7 bases short and J 5 bases short, with 14 bases between. The CDR3 DNA is TGTGCCAGCACCCCATGGGGGGAGACTGAAGCTTTCTTT. It translates to CASTPWGETEAFF.

The chain couples TRBV18 to TRBJ1-6; 9 bases match TRBD1. The germline gives CDR1 KGHSH, CDR2 LQKENI. The junction had 7 bases not matched to a gene; V was cut back by 5 bases and J by 5 bases. The CDR3 runs 16 residues. CDR3 bases: TGTGCCAGCTCAACCCTGGACAGGGGCAATAATTCACCCCTCCACTTT. The encoded protein is CASSTLDRGNNSPLHF.

This clone was seen only once. The genes are TRBV2 and TRBJ2-4; D is ambiguous. This CDR3 spans 15 amino acids. Germline CDR1 and CDR2: SNHLY and FYNNEI. The V end lost 7 bases, the J end lost 0 bases, and 13 bases lay between the germline ends. The CDR3 loop is CASTPRLLAKNIQYF. As DNA, the CDR3 is TGTGCCAGCACCCCAAGACTTCTAGCCAAAAACATTCAGTACTTC.

The rearrangement uses TRBV5-1 and TRBJ2-1; 9 bases fit TRBD2. With 2 bases clipped from V and 6 bases from J, the junction kept 12 bases outside the gene matches. The CDR3 is made up of 17 amino acids. Germline V lookup: CDR1 SGHRS, CDR2 YFSETQ. The CDR3 DNA sequence: TGCGCCAGCAGCTTTGGAATCCGGTCTAGCGGGACCAATGAGCAGTTCTTC. Its translation is CASSFGIRSSGTNEQFF.

The chain combines TRBV4-3 with TRBJ2-1, with 11 bases matching TRBD1. V lost 0 bases, J lost 9 bases, and 7 bases stayed unmatched. Germline V gives CDR1 LGHNA, CDR2 YSLEER. The CDR3 is made up of 16 amino acids. DNA of the CDR3: TGCGCCAGCAGCCAAGAGGGGGACAGGGGGGTGGGTGAGCAGTTCTTC. Translation gives CASSQEGDRGVGEQFF.

This chain links TRBV12-3 or TRBV12-4 with TRBJ1-5; D may be TRBD1 (5 bases). Between the trimmed V and J ends, which lost 2 bases and 9 bases, there was a span of 11 bases. CDR3 length equals 13 residues. In DNA, the CDR3 is TGTGCCAGCAGTTTACAGGGAGGAGGGCCCCAGCATTTT. It yields the protein CASSLQGGGPQHF.

The chain employs TRBV30 and TRBJ1-6; the D gene is possibly TRBD1 (5 bases). The CDR3 spans 14 residues. Germline CDR1 GTSNPN, CDR2 SVGIG (reference sequence). V lost 2 bases, J lost 9 bases, and 14 bases lay in between. The CDR3 loop is CAWSSGGFVSPLHF. The DNA for the CDR3 is TGTGCCTGGAGTTCCGGGGGTTTCGTTTCACCCCTCCACTTT.

This clone has just one count. The rearrangement joins TRBV5-1 to TRBJ1-1; D remains ambiguous. The ends were cut back, 0 bases at V and 1 base at J, with 10 bases in the middle. Germline CDR1 is SGHRS and CDR2 is YFSETQ. This CDR3 is 15 amino acids long. CDR3 DNA: TGCGCCAGCAGCTTGGTGGACGGGAGGAACACTGAAGCTTTCTTT. Its translation is CASSLVDGRNTEAFF. The full variable domain, with the rest looked up from reference TRBV5-1 and TRBJ1-1, is KAGVTQTPRYLIKTRGQQVTLSCSPISGHRSVSWYQQTPGQGLQFLFEYFSETQRNKGNFPGRFSGRQFSNSRSEMNVSTLELGDSALYLCASSLVDGRNTEAFFGQGTRLTVV.

The chain is built from TRBV6-5 and TRBJ1-1, with D possibly TRBD1 on 5 matching bases. The CDR3 consists of 15 residues. In germline, CDR1 is MNHEY, CDR2 SVGAGI. V was clipped by 7 bases and J by 3 bases, with 18 bases between them. Written as DNA, the CDR3 is TGTGCCAGCATTCCCCCTAAGGGGAGGCACACTGAAGCTTTCTTT. Its protein is CASIPPKGRHTEAFF.

This clone was observed a few times. V is TRBV21-1 and J is TRBJ2-7; the listed D gene, TRBD2, was not tested against the DNA. TRBV21-1 represents a pseudogene. The CDR3 is made up of 19 amino acids. CDR3 coding DNA: TGTGCCAGCAGCAAAGGGTCTGATGATGCGGGAGTGTCTTCCTACGAGCAGTACTTC. It translates to CASSKGSDDAGVSSYEQYF.

V gene TRBV30 combines with J gene TRBJ2-1; 8 bases map to TRBD1. Trimming cost V 4 bases and J 2 bases; bases outside gene matches: 1. CDR3 length: 13 residues. From germline, CDR1 is GTSNPN and CDR2 SVGIG (reference sequence). The CDR3 nucleotides read TGTGCCTGGACAGGGGGCCCCTACAATGAGCAGTTCTTC. It encodes CAWTGGPYNEQFF.

The chain couples TRBV15 to TRBJ1-1; 8 nucleotides align to TRBD1. The CDR3 spans 18 residues. Germline V gene lookup returns CDR1 LNHNV and CDR2 YYDKDF (reference sequence). Trimming at V came to 0 bases and at J to 0 bases, leaving 9 bases not matched to a gene. The CDR3 DNA reads as TGTGCCACCAGCAGAGATCGGAGGACAGGGTTGTTGAACACTGAAGCTTTCTTT. Amino acid sequence: CATSRDRRTGLLNTEAFF.

This chain joins TRBV10-3 and TRBJ2-3; the D gene is possibly TRBD2 (5 bases). The CDR3 runs 15 residues. The germline gives CDR1 ENHRY, CDR2 SYGVKD. V gave up 8 bases and J gave up 3 bases, with 18 bases separating them. CDR3 bases: TGTGCCATCGGTCCGCGGGTTACGATGACAGATACGCAGTATTTT. It yields the protein CAIGPRVTMTDTQYF.

This clone was found a few times. Other DNA sequences of this sample code for an identical CDR3. The chain links TRBV18 to TRBJ2-7; tentative D call: TRBD1 (5 bases). The V and J ends lost 2 bases and 3 bases respectively, with 5 bases between them. CDR1 and CDR2 (germline): KGHSH, LQKENI. CDR3 size: 12 residues. The CDR3 sequence: CASSPTGYEQYF. CDR3 bases: TGTGCCAGCTCACCAACAGGCTACGAGCAGTACTTC.

This chain connects TRBV4-2 to TRBJ1-4; the D is unclear. Germline V gene lookup returns CDR1 LGHNA and CDR2 YNFKEQ. The CDR3 has 15 amino acids. V lost 3 bases and J lost 2, with 10 bases in between. The CDR3 DNA reads TGTGCCAGCAGCCAGGAGAGTACGACTAATGAAAAACTGTTTTTT. Its protein product is CASSQESTTNEKLFF.

The V and J genes are TRBV27 and TRBJ1-5, with a weak D call TRBD1 (6 bases). Trimming stripped 2 bases from V and 6 bases from J, with 14 bases between. The CDR3 extends over 15 amino acids. Germline CDR1 and CDR2: MNHEY and SMNVEV (reference sequence). The CDR3 bases are TGTGCCAGCAGTTTAGGGATCGGACAGATTCAGCCCCAGCATTTT. This gives the protein CASSLGIGQIQPQHF.

The V call is TRBV24-1, the J call TRBJ1-5; TRBD1 matches 8 bases. V shed 5 bases and J 1 base; nucleotides not matched to a gene: 3. The CDR3 runs to 15 residues. The V gene's germline CDR1 is KGHDR and CDR2 SFDVKD. The CDR3 DNA is TGTGCCACCAGTGGTGACAGGGGCAGCAATCAGCCCCAGCATTTT. It specifies CATSGDRGSNQPQHF.

Turning to this clone: The junction differs from germline at one of its ends, possibly a read error. This sequence joins TRBV6-2 or TRBV6-3 and TRBJ2-1, with TRBD2 matching over 8 bases. The CDR3 totals 16 residues. Germline V gene sequence: CDR1 MNHEY, CDR2 SVGEGT. CDR3 region: CASSNSLGGAYNEQFF. CDR3 sequence (DNA): TGTGCCAGCAGTAACTCTCTCGGGGGGGCCTACAATGAGCAGTTCTTC.

The chain has TRBV9 and TRBJ2-3; a weak D match, TRBD2 (5 bases). This CDR3 region has 17 residues. Germline V lookup: CDR1 SGDLS, CDR2 YYNGEE. The germline V and J ends were trimmed by 2 bases and 2 bases, with 18 bases remaining between them. The CDR3 DNA reads as TGTGCCAGCAGCGTTCGTTTAGGCGGGCAATACACAGATACGCAGTATTTT. Its translation is CASSVRLGGQYTDTQYF.

V is TRBV2 and J is TRBJ2-7; 9 nucleotides line up with TRBD1. Germline V gene data show CDR1 as SNHLY and CDR2 as FYNNEI. V was pared by 6 bases and J by 6 bases, with 6 bases of the junction left unmatched. This CDR3 contains 13 residues. The CDR3 DNA is TGTGCCAGCAGACCTGACAGGGGGGTCGAGCAGTACTTC. This gives the protein CASRPDRGVEQYF.

A single count supports this clone. The chain carries TRBV21-1 and TRBJ1-5; the D segment call TRBD1 is taken from the table without a DNA check. TRBV21-1 corresponds to a pseudogene. This CDR3 is 21 amino acids long. The CDR3 protein is CASSRGRRTALASYSNQPQHF. Here the CDR3 DNA reads TGTGCCAGCAGCCGTGGTCGCCGGACAGCTCTTGCCTCTTATAGCAATCAGCCCCAGCATTTT.